This entry lists 22 T cell receptor beta chains sequenced from one sample in a study of beta chain features in type 1 diabetes. Expressed TCRB transcripts were sequenced after all isolated RNA was converted to cDNA. Sequencing used immunoSEQ multiplex PCR; TCRdb keeps in-frame clones, though not all of them. The sample has over 700,000 clones, about a sixth seen once. Material for sequencing was naive CD4+ T cells from blood. These receptors came from a woman under 30 in good health.

The rearrangement joins TRBV5-1 to TRBJ1-1, with 9 bases fitting TRBD1. Germline V gene data show CDR1 as SGHRS and CDR2 as YFSETQ. The V segment lost 4 bases and the J segment 5 bases; nucleotides outside the gene matches: 6. The CDR3 has 14 residues. The CDR3 here is CASSNRGLETEAFF. The CDR3 DNA is TGCGCCAGCAGCAACAGGGGGCTGGAGACTGAAGCTTTCTTT.

This clone has a single count. This chain joins TRBV27 and TRBJ2-4; D might be TRBD2 (5 bases). Germline V gene sequence: CDR1 MNHEY, CDR2 SMNVEV (reference sequence). V dropped 7 bases and J dropped 8 bases, with 12 bases sitting between them. The CDR3 consists of 12 residues. CDR3 nucleotide sequence: TGTGCCAGCACGGGATTTCCGGACATTCAGTACTTC. It specifies CASTGFPDIQYF.

The table lists this clone with a few counts. The DNA of the CDR3 is TGTGCCAGCTCCGGCCAGGGGGCAATCAATCAGCCCCAGCATTTT. Its protein product is CASSGQGAINQPQHF. The rearrangement links TRBV18 to TRBJ1-5; 8 bases align to TRBD1. V dropped 6 bases and J dropped 3; count of bases not matched to a gene: 7. CDR1 and CDR2 (germline): KGHSH, LQKENI. The CDR3 covers 15 residues.

This clone was seen a single time. Likely a read error: the CDR3 ends without its conserved phenylalanine or tryptophan. The chain has TRBV2 and TRBJ2-2; D gene uncertain. This CDR3 is built from 14 residues. The germline V and J ends were trimmed by 3 bases and 3 bases, with 8 bases remaining between them. CDR1 and CDR2 from the germline V gene are SNHLY and FYNNEI. The CDR3: CASSDPSDTGELFI. CDR3 DNA sequence: TGTGCCAGCAGTGACCCGTCGGACACCGGGGAGCTGTTTATT.

The V call is TRBV9, the J call TRBJ2-3; 8 nucleotides line up with TRBD2. This CDR3 is 17 amino acids long. J was trimmed by 2 bases and V by 2 bases; bases with no gene match: 10. Germline CDR1 is SGDLS and CDR2 is YYNGEE. This CDR3 reads CASSVRARLAHTDTQYF. The CDR3 DNA is TGTGCCAGCAGCGTTAGGGCTAGACTAGCGCACACAGATACGCAGTATTTT.

This clone was counted only a few times. This chain links TRBV7-2 with TRBJ2-4; D is perhaps TRBD2 (5 bases). This CDR3 is built from 14 residues. Germline V gene sequence: CDR1 SGHTA, CDR2 FQGNSA. V lost 5 bases, J lost 8 bases, and 16 bases lay in between. CDR3 region: CASSPEPGMYIQYF. The CDR3 DNA follows: TGTGCCAGCAGCCCTGAACCCGGGATGTACATTCAGTACTTC.

This clone appeared a few times. This chain connects TRBV10-3 to TRBJ2-3, with 13 bases matching TRBD2. The CDR3 contains 14 residues. J lost 8 bases, V lost 10 bases, and 9 bases had no gene match. Germline V CDR1 and CDR2: ENHRY, SYGVKD. The CDR3 DNA sequence: TGTGCCACCACGGGACTAGCGGGGACCTCTACGCAGTATTTT. This gives the protein CATTGLAGTSTQYF.

V and J are TRBV6-4 and TRBJ1-2; TRBD1 aligns across 8 bases. Germline values: CDR1 MRHNA, CDR2 SNTAGT. The CDR3 length is 15 residues. With V trimmed by 0 bases and J by 8 bases, 8 bases remained unmatched. CDR3 sequence: CASSDSILQGGGYTF. CDR3 DNA sequence: TGTGCCAGCAGTGACTCGATCTTACAGGGGGGCGGCTACACCTTC.

This clone was seen more than once but under ten times. V usage is TRBV7-9 and J usage is TRBJ2-2, with D maybe TRBD2 (6 bases). V dropped 7 bases and J dropped 1 base, with 13 bases sitting between them. Germline lookup yields CDR1 SEHNR and CDR2 FQNEAQ (reference sequence). CDR3 size: 15 residues. CDR3 in amino acids: CASTRRAGNTGELFF. As DNA, the CDR3 is TGTGCCAGCACCCGACGAGCGGGGAACACCGGGGAGCTGTTTTTT. The full variable domain, its missing parts supplied by reference TRBV7-9 and TRBJ2-2, is DTGVSQNPRHKITKRGQNVTFRCDPISEHNRLYWYRQTLGQGPEFLTYFQNEAQLEKSRLLSDRFSAERPKGSFSTLEIQRTEQGDSAMYLCASTRRAGNTGELFFGEGSRLTVL.

The rearrangement links TRBV15 to TRBJ2-2; no clear D. Trimming took off 0 bases at V and 8 bases at J, with 16 bases between the two ends. CDR1 is LNHNV, CDR2 YYDKDF, per germline (reference sequence). CDR3 size: 16 residues. The CDR3 nucleotides are TGTGCCACCAGCAGAGACTGGAATAGGGCAGAGGGGGAGCTGTTTTTT. Translation gives CATSRDWNRAEGELFF.

The gene calls are TRBV2 and TRBJ2-3, with no clear D. Germline V gene lookup returns CDR1 SNHLY and CDR2 FYNNEI. Trimming took off 3 bases at V and 1 base at J, with 11 bases between the two ends. The CDR3 is 15 amino acids. The CDR3 sequence: CASSEKSGGTDTQYF. The CDR3 nucleotides read TGTGCCAGCAGTGAGAAGTCAGGAGGCACAGATACGCAGTATTTT.

Regarding this clone: Additional DNA sequences in this sample encode the identical CDR3. This chain connects TRBV7-2 to TRBJ2-1, with D uncertain. The CDR3 is made up of 13 amino acids. Germline assignment: CDR1 SGHTA and CDR2 FQGNSA. Trimming removed 1 base from V and 5 bases from J, with 6 bases in between. The CDR3 is CASSLVGNNEQFF. DNA of the CDR3: TGTGCCAGCAGCTTAGTTGGGAACAATGAGCAGTTCTTC.

This clone has only a few counts. The identical CDR3 is also encoded by other nucleotide sequences in the sample. The J gene is TRBJ2-7, the V gene TRBV28; D not resolved. The V gene lost 2 bases and the J gene lost 4 bases, with 6 bases spanning the gap. Germline V gives CDR1 MDHEN, CDR2 SYDVKM. The CDR3 spans 12 residues. Written as DNA, the CDR3 is TGTGCCAGCAGTTTAGTCCCATACGAGCAGTACTTC. Translation: CASSLVPYEQYF.

The chain carries TRBV29-1 and TRBJ2-3, with no clear D. The CDR3 spans 12 residues. Deletions cut 3 bases from V and 6 bases from J, with 10 bases between. Per germline, CDR1 SQVTM and CDR2 ANQGSEA. The DNA for the CDR3 is TGCAGCGTTGAGGTGTCGTGGGATACGCAGTATTTT. Encoded protein: CSVEVSWDTQYF.

This clone turned up a few times. CDR3 coding DNA: TGTGCCAGCAGCTTAGCGCCGCGTGCAGCTGGGGCCAACGTCCTGACTTTC. Protein product: CASSLAPRAAGANVLTF. The chain employs TRBV7-9 and TRBJ2-6; D is undetermined. The germline V gene has CDR1 SEHNR and CDR2 FQNEAQ (reference sequence). The germline V and J ends were trimmed by 0 bases and 2 bases, with 11 bases remaining between them. The CDR3 length is 17 residues.

This clone was seen a few times. This rearrangement joins TRBV4-1 to TRBJ2-1, with D perhaps TRBD1 or TRBD2 (6 bases each). Germline V gene lookup returns CDR1 MGHRA and CDR2 YSYEKL. Trimming shortened V by 4 bases and J by 6 bases, and 25 bases separated the two germline ends. This CDR3 contains 18 residues. The CDR3 DNA follows: TGCGCCAGCAGCCCAACACGACTAGACTCATGGGACACCAATGAGCAGTTCTTC. Residues: CASSPTRLDSWDTNEQFF.

J is TRBJ2-7 and V is TRBV28; 7 bases are a match to TRBD1. V dropped 6 bases and J dropped 2; count of bases not matched to a gene: 7. The length of the CDR3 is 14 residues. Germline loops: CDR1 MDHEN, CDR2 SYDVKM. CDR3 sequence (DNA): TGTGCCAGCAGACCCAAACAGGGGACCTACGAGCAGTACTTC. It yields the protein CASRPKQGTYEQYF.

V is TRBV20-1 and J is TRBJ1-2; D is undetermined. There are 11 residues in the CDR3. CDR1 is DFQATT, CDR2 SNEGSKA, per germline (reference sequence). Trimming left V 2 bases short and J 3 bases short, with 4 bases between. The CDR3: CSARTHYGYTF. The CDR3 DNA sequence: TGCAGTGCTAGAACTCACTATGGCTACACCTTC.

The table lists this clone with a few counts. V usage is TRBV7-9 and J usage is TRBJ2-1; 8 bases line up with TRBD2. The CDR3 extends over 13 amino acids. Germline V gene lookup returns CDR1 SEHNR and CDR2 FQNEAQ (reference sequence). V gave up 7 bases and J gave up 13 bases; unmatched junction bases: 12. CDR3 residues: CASTSGTRSRQFF. Here the CDR3 DNA reads TGTGCCAGCACATCCGGGACTAGATCGCGACAGTTCTTC.

This clone appeared a few times. V and J are TRBV7-2 and TRBJ1-2; no definite D call. V shed 2 bases and J shed 4 bases, with 5 bases lying between them. This CDR3 contains 12 residues. Germline V gene lookup returns CDR1 SGHTA and CDR2 FQGNSA. CDR3 sequence (DNA): TGTGCCAGCAGCTTACTAGGCTATGGCTACACCTTC. Encoded protein: CASSLLGYGYTF.

This clone has a handful of counts. This chain joins TRBV6-6 and TRBJ2-5, with 10 bases matching TRBD2. After removal of 5 bases from V and 2 bases from J, the junction contained 8 bases not matched to a gene. This CDR3 region has 16 residues. Germline V gene data show CDR1 as MNHNY and CDR2 as SVGAGI (reference sequence). In nucleotides, the CDR3 is TGTGCCAGCAGTCAAAGACGGACTAGCGGACAAGAGACCCAGTACTTC. This encodes CASSQRRTSGQETQYF.

This clone appeared a few times. The chain links TRBV5-1 to TRBJ2-5; 7 bases fit TRBD1. The V and J ends lost 7 bases and 7 bases, in that order; junction bases with no gene match: 19. This CDR3 is 16 amino acids long. Germline V gene lookup returns CDR1 SGHRS and CDR2 YFSETQ. In DNA form, the CDR3 reads TGCGCCAGCGGACTTAGGACCGGGACAGCCGGCGGGACCCAGTACTTC. This translates into CASGLRTGTAGGTQYF.